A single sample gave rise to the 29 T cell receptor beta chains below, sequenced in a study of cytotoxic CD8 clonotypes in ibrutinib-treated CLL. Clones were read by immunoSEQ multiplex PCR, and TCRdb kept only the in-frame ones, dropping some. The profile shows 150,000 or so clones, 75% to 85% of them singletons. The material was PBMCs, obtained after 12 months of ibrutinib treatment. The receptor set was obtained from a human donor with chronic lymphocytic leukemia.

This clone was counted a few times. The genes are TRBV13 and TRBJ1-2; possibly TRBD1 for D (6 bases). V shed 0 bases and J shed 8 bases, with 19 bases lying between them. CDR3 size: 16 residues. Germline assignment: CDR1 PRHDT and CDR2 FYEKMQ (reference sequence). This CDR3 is CASSLGGGEDSQGYTF. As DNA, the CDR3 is TGTGCCAGCAGCTTAGGCGGGGGTGAGGACAGCCAAGGCTACACCTTC.

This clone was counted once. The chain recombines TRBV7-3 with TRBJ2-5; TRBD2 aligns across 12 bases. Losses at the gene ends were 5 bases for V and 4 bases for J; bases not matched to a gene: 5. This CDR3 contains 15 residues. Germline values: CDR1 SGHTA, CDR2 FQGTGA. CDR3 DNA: TGTGCCAGCAGCCGACTAGCGGGAGAGGGAGAGACCCAGTACTTC. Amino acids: CASSRLAGEGETQYF.

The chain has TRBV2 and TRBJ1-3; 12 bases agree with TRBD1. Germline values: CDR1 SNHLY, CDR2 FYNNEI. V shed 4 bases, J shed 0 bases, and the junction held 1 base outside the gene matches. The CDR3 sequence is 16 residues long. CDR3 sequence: CASSGGQGASGNTIYF. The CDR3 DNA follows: TGTGCCAGCAGTGGGGGACAGGGGGCCTCTGGAAACACCATATATTTT. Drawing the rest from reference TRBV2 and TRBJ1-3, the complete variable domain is EPEVTQTPSHQVTQMGQEVILRCVPISNHLYFYWYRQILGQKVEFLVSFYNNEISEKSEIFDDQFSVERPDGSNFTLKIRSTKLEDSAMYFCASSGGQGASGNTIYFGEGSWLTVV.

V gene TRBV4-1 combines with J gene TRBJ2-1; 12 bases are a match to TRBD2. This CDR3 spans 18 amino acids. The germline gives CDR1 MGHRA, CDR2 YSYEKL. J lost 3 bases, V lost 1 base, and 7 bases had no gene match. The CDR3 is CASSQGPSGRADYNEQFF. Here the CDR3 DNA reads TGCGCCAGCAGCCAAGGCCCTAGCGGGAGGGCCGACTACAATGAGCAGTTCTTC.

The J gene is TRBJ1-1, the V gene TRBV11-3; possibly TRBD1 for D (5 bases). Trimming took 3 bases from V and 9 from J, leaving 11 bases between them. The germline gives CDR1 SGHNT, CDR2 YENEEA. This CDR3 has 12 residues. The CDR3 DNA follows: TGTGCCAGCAGCTTGACGACAGACAAAGCTTTCTTT. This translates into CASSLTTDKAFF.

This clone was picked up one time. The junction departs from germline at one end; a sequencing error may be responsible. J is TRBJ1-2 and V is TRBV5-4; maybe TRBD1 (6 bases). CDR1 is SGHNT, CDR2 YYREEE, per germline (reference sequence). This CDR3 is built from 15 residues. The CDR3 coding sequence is TGTGCCAGCAGCTTGGCAGGGGTTCGGAACTTTGGCTACACCTTC. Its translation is CASSLAGVRNFGYTF.

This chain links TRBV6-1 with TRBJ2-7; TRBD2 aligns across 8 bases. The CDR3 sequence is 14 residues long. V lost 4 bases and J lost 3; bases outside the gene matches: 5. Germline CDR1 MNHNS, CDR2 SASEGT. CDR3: CASSGLREDYEQYF. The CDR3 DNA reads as TGTGCCAGCAGTGGGTTGCGGGAGGACTACGAGCAGTACTTC.

CDR3 protein: CASSQEGSGRALYEQYF. The CDR3, as DNA: TGCGCCAGCAGCCAAGAAGGAAGCGGGAGGGCCCTCTACGAGCAGTACTTC. The chain recombines TRBV4-1 with TRBJ2-7, with 10 bases matching TRBD2. CDR1 and CDR2 from the germline V gene are MGHRA and YSYEKL. The CDR3 extends over 17 amino acids. Unmatched junction bases numbered 8, after V lost 0 bases and J lost 3 bases.

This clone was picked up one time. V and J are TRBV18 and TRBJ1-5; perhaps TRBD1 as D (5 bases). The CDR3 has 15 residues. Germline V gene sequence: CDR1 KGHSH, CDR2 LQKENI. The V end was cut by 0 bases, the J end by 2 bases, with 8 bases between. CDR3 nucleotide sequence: TGTGCCAGCTCACCACCAGGGACGGGCAATCAGCCCCAGCATTTT. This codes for CASSPPGTGNQPQHF.

The CDR3 sequence: CASSMGLAGALRAGDTQYF. CDR3 nucleotide sequence: TGTGCCAGCAGCATGGGACTAGCGGGAGCCCTCCGGGCTGGAGATACGCAGTATTTT. The rearrangement joins TRBV7-9 to TRBJ2-3, with 14 bases identical to TRBD2. The ends lost 5 bases at V and 5 bases at J; junction bases unmatched: 15. Per the germline V gene, CDR1 is SEHNR and CDR2 is FQNEAQ (reference sequence). The CDR3 sequence is 19 residues long.

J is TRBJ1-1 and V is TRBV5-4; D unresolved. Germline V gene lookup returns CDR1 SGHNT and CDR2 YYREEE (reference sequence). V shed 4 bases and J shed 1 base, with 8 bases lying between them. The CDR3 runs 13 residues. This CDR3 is CASSRDKNTEAFF. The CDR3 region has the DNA TGTGCCAGCAGCCGCGATAAGAACACTGAAGCTTTCTTT.

DNA for the CDR3: TGTGCCATCAGTGACGGTTCTAACTATGGCTACACCTTC. This gives the protein CAISDGSNYGYTF. The chain joins TRBV10-3 to TRBJ1-2; D unresolved. From germline, CDR1 is ENHRY and CDR2 SYGVKD. Trimming left V 3 bases short and J 0 bases short, with 5 bases between. This CDR3 is 13 amino acids long.

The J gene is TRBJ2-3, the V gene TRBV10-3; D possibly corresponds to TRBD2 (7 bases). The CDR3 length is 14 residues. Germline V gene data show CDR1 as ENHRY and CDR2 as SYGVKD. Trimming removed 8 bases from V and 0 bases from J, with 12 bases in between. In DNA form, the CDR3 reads TGTGCCATCGAGGGGGAGGGAAGCACAGATACGCAGTATTTT. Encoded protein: CAIEGEGSTDTQYF.

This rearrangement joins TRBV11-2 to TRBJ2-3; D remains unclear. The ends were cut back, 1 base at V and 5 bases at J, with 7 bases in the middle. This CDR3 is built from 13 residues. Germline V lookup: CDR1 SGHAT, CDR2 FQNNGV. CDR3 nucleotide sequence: TGTGCCAGCAGCTTAGTCCCGAAAGATACGCAGTATTTT. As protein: CASSLVPKDTQYF.

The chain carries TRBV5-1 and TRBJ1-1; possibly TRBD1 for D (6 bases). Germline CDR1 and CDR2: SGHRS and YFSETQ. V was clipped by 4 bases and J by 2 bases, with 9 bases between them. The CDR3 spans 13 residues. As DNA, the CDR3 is TGCGCCAGCAGCCGGACAGTCAACACTGAAGCTTTCTTT. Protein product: CASSRTVNTEAFF. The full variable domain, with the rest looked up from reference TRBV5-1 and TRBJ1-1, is KAGVTQTPRYLIKTRGQQVTLSCSPISGHRSVSWYQQTPGQGLQFLFEYFSETQRNKGNFPGRFSGRQFSNSRSEMNVSTLELGDSALYLCASSRTVNTEAFFGQGTRLTVV.

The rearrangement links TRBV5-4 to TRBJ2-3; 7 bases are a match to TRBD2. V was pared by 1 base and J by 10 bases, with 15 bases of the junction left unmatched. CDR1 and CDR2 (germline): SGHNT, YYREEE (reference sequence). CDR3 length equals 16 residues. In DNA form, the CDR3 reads TGTGCCAGCAGCTTGTGGGGGGGAGATAAATCCCTTGCGCAGTATTTT. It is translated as CASSLWGGDKSLAQYF. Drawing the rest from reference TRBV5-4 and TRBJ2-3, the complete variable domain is ETGVTQSPTHLIKTRGQQVTLRCSSQSGHNTVSWYQQALGQGPQFIFQYYREEENGRGNFPPRFSGLQFPNYSSELNVNALELDDSALYLCASSLWGGDKSLAQYFGPGTRLTVL.

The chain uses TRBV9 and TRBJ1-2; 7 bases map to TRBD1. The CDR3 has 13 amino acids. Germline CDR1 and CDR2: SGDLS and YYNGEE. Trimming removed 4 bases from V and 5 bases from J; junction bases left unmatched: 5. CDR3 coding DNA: TGTGCCAGCAGCCGTGGGACAGCGTATGGCTACACCTTC. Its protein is CASSRGTAYGYTF.

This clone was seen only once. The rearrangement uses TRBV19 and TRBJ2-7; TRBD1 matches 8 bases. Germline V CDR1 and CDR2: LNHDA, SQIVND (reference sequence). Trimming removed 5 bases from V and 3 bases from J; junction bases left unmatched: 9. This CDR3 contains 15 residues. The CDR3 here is CASSSRHRGFYEQYF. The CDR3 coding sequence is TGTGCCAGTAGTTCGCGCCACAGGGGGTTCTACGAGCAGTACTTC.

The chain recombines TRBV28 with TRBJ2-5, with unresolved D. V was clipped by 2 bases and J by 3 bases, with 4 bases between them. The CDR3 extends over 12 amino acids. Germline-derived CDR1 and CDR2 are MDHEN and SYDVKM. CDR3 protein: CASSLRKETQYF. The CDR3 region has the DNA TGTGCCAGCAGTTTACGGAAAGAGACCCAGTACTTC. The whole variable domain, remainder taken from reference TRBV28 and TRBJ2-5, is DVKVTQSSRYLVKRTGEKVFLECVQDMDHENMFWYRQDPGLGLRLIYFSYDVKMKEKGDIPEGYSVSREKKERFSLILESASTNQTSMYLCASSLRKETQYFGPGTRLLVL.

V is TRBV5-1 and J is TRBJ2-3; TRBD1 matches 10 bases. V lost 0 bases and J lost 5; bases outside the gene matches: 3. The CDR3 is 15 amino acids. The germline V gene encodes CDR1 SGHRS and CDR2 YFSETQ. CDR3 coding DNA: TGCGCCAGCAGCTTGGGACAGGGGGCTGGAGATACGCAGTATTTT. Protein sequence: CASSLGQGAGDTQYF.

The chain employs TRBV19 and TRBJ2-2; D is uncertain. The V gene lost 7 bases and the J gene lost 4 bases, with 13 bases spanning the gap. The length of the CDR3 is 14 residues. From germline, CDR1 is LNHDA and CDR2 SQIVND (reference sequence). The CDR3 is CASKADQSTGELFF. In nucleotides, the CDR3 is TGTGCCAGTAAGGCGGATCAGAGCACCGGGGAGCTGTTTTTT.

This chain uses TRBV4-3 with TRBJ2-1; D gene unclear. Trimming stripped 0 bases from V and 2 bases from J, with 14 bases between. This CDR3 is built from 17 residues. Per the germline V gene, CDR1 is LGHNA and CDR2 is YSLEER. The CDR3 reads CASSQDRWVNTYNEQFF. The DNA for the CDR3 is TGCGCCAGCAGCCAAGATAGGTGGGTAAACACCTACAATGAGCAGTTCTTC.

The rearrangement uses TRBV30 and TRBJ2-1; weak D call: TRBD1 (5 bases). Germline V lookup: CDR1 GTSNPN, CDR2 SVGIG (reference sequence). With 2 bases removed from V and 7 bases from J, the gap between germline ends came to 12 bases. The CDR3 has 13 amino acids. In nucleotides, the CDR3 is TGTGCCTGGAGTTATAGGCCAGGGAATGAGCAGTTCTTC. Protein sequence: CAWSYRPGNEQFF. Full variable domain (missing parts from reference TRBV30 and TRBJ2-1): SQTIHQWPATLVQPVGSPLSLECTVEGTSNPNLYWYRQAAGRGLQLLFYSVGIGQISSEVPQNLSASRPQDRQFILSSKKLLLSDSGFYLCAWSYRPGNEQFFGPGTRLTVL.

The CDR3 DNA follows: TGTGCCTGGAGAGCCGGGACTAGCGGGAGGTATGAGCAGTTCTTC. Translating it yields CAWRAGTSGRYEQFF. J is TRBJ2-1 and V is TRBV30, with TRBD2 matching over 15 bases. In germline, CDR1 is GTSNPN, CDR2 SVGIG (reference sequence). V gave up 3 bases and J gave up 8 bases; unmatched junction bases: 5. The CDR3 spans 15 residues.

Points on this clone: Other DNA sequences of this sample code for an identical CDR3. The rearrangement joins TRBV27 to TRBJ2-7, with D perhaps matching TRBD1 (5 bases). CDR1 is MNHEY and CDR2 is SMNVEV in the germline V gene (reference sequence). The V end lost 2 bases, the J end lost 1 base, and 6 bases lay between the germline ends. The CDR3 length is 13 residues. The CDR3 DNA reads TGTGCCAGCAGTTTAGCAGGGTCCTACGAGCAGTACTTC. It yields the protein CASSLAGSYEQYF.

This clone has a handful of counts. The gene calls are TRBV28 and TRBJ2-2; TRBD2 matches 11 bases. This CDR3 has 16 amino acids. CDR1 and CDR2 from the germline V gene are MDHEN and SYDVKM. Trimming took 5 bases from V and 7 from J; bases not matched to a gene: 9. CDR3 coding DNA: TGTGCCAGCAGTCGTCGACTAGCGGGAAGGTACGGGGAGCTGTTTTTT. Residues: CASSRRLAGRYGELFF.

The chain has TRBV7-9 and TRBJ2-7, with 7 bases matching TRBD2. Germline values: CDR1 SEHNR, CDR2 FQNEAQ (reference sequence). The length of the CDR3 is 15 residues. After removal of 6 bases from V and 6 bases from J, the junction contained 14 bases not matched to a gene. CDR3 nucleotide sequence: TGTGCCAGCAGGGCCCCGGCCACGGGAGGAACCGAGCAGTACTTC. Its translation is CASRAPATGGTEQYF.

CDR3 sequence (DNA): TGTGCCAGCGGCCAAGGGACTCCCTACGAGCAGTACTTC. Translation: CASGQGTPYEQYF. The chain joins TRBV6-5 to TRBJ2-7, with a tentative D call TRBD2 (6 bases). The CDR3 loop spans 13 amino acids. V was trimmed by 8 bases and J by 2 bases, leaving 13 bases between them. The germline V gene encodes CDR1 MNHEY and CDR2 SVGAGI.

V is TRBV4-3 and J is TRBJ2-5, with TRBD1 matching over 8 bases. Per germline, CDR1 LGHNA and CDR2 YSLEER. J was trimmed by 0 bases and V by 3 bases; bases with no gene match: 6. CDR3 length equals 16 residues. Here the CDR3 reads CASSQGTGDNQETQYF. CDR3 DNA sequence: TGCGCCAGCAGCCAGGGGACAGGAGATAACCAAGAGACCCAGTACTTC.